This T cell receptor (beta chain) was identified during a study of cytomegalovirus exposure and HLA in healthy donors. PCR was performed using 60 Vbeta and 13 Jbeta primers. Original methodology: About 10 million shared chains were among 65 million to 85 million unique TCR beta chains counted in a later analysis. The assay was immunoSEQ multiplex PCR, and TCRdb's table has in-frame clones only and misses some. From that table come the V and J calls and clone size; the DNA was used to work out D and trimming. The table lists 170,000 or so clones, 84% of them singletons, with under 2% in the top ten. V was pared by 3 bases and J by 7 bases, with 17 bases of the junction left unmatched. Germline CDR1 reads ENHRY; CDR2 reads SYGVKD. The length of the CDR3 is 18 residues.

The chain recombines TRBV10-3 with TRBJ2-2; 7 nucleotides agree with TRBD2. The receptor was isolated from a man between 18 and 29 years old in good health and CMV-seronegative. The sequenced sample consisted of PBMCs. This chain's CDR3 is CAISEPTLAAGLDGELFF. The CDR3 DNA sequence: TGTGCCATCAGTGAACCGACTCTAGCGGCGGGTCTAGACGGGGAGCTGTTTTTT.